This T cell receptor (beta chain) was captured in a study of regulatory T cells in long-lasting Graves disease. This clonotype was seen more than once but under ten times. To make TCR beta libraries, researchers used iRepertoire HTBI primers and Arm-PCR of CDR3 regions. In TCRdb, the multiplex PCR reads were re-called with MiXCR into one record per CDR3 protein. The data contain hundreds of thousands of distinct CDR3 sequences, about a sixth of them singletons. Documented time point: newly diagnosed GD, antithyroid drugs for less than 3 months. After RNA was extracted from PBMCs, the TCR library was made from it. EDTA tubes received about 10 milliliters of collected peripheral blood. The germline V and J ends were trimmed by 4 bases and 4 bases, with 10 bases remaining between them. CDR1 and CDR2 from the germline V gene are MNHGY and SVAAGI. The CDR3 sequence is 13 residues long. This sample also appeared in a second study, on T cells in Graves' hyperthyroidism and ophthalmopathy.

The sample here was peripheral blood mononuclear cells (PBMCs), taken at new diagnosis, from a patient treated with antithyroid drugs. This sequence joins TRBV6-9 and TRBJ1-2; no firm D call. This clonotype was sampled from a woman aged 30 to 39 with Graves disease. This CDR3 is CASSWRESYGYTF. DNA for the CDR3: TGTGCCAGCAGTTGGCGGGAGAGCTATGGCTACACCTTC.